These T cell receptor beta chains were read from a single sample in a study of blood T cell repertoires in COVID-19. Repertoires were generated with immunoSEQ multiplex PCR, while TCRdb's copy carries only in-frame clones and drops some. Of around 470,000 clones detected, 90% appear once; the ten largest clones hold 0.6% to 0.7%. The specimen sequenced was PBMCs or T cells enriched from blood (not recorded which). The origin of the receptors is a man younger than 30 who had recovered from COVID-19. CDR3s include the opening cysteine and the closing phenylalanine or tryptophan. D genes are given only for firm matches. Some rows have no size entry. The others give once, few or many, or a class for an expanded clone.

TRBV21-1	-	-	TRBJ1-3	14	TGTGCCAGCAGCAAAAGGGGTCTGGGAAACACCATATATTTT	CASSKRGLGNTIYF
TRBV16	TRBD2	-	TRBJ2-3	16	TGTGCCAGCTCCTCGACCACTAGCGGGTCGACAGATACGCAGTATTTT	CASSSTTSGSTDTQYF
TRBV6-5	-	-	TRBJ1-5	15	TGTGCCAGCAGTTACCTGTCGGGGAGCAATCAGCCCCAGCATTTT	CASSYLSGSNQPQHF
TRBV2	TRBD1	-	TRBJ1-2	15	TGTGCCAGCAGCGTGGACAGGATAGCACACTATGGCTACACCTTC	CASSVDRIAHYGYTF
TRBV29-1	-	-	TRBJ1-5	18	TGCAGCGTTGACCCCAGAACAAGTTTGGGGGCGAGCAATCAGCCCCAGCATTTT	CSVDPRTSLGASNQPQHF
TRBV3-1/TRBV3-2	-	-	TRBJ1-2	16	TGTGCCAGCAGCCAAGATTCGAGGGAAAGGGGGTCTGGCTACACCTTC	CASSQDSRERGSGYTF
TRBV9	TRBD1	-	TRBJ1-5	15	TGTGCCAGCAGCGCACAGGGGGCCAGGGGTCAGCCCCAGCATTTT	CASSAQGARGQPQHF
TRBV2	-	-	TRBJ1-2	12	TGTGCCAGCCTTGAGGGGGGGTATGGCTACACCTTC	CASLEGGYGYTF
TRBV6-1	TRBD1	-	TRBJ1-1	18	TGTGCCAGCAGTGAATCAACCGACAGGGCTAGAATGAACACTGAAGCTTTCTTT	CASSESTDRARMNTEAFF
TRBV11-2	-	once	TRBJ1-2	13	TGTGCCAGCACGCCAAAGAGGAGGTCGGGCTACACCTTC	CASTPKRRSGYTF
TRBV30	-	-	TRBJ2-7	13	TGTGCCTGGAGGACCTGGCGGTCCTACGAGCAGTACTTC	CAWRTWRSYEQYF